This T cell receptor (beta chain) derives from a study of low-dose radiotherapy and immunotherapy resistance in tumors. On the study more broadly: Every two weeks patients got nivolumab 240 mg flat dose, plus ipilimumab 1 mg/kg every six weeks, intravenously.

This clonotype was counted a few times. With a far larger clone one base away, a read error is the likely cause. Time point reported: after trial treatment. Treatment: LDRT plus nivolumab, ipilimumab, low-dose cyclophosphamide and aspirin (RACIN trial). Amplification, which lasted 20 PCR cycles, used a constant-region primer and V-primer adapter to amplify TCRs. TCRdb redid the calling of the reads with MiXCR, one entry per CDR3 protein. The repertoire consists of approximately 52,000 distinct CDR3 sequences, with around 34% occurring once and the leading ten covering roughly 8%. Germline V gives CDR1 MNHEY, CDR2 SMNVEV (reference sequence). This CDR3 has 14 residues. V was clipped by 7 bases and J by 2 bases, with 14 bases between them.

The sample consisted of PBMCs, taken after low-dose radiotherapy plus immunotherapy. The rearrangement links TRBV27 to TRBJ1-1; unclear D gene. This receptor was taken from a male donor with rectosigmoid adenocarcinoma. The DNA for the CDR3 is TGTGCCAGCACCCCTCTTTCGATCAACACTGAAGCTTTCTTT. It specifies CASTPLSINTEAFF.